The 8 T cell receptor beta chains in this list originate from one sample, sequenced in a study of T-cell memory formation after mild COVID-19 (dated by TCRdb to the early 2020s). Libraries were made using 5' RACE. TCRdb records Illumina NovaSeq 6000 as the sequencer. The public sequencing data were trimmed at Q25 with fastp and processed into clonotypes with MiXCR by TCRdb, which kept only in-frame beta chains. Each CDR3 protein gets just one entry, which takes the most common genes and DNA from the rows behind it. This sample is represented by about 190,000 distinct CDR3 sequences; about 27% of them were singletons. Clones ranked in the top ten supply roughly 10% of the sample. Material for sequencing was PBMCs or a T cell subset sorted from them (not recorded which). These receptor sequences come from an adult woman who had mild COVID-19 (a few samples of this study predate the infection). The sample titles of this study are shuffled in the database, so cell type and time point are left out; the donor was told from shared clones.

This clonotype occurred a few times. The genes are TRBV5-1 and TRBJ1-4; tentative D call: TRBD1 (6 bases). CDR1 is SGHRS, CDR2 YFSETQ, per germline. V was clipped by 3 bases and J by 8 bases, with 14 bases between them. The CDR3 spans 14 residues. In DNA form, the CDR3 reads TGCGCCAGCAGCTCTCCCGAGGGGGGCGAAAAACTGTTTTTT. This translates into CASSSPEGGEKLFF. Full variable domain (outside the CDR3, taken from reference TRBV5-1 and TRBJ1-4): KAGVTQTPRYLIKTRGQQVTLSCSPISGHRSVSWYQQTPGQGLQFLFEYFSETQRNKGNFPGRFSGRQFSNSRSEMNVSTLELGDSALYLCASSSPEGGEKLFFGSGTQLSVL.

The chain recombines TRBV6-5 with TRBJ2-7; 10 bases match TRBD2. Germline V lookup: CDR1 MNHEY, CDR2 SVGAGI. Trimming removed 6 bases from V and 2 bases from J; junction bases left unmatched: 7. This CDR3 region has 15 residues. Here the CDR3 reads CASRKALAGTYEQYF. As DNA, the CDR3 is TGTGCCAGCAGAAAGGCACTAGCGGGAACCTACGAGCAGTACTTC.

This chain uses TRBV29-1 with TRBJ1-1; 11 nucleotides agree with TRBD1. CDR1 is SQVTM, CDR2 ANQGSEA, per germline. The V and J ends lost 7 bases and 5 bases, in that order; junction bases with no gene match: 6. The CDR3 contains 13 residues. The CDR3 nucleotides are TGCAGCGGGGCCGGGACAGGGGGTACTGAAGCTTTCTTT. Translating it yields CSGAGTGGTEAFF. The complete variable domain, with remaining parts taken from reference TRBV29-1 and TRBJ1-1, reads SAVISQKPSRDICQRGTSLTIQCQVDSQVTMMFWYRQQPGQSLTLIATANQGSEATYESGFVIDKFPISRPNLTFSTLTVSNMSPEDSSIYLCSGAGTGGTEAFFGQGTRLTVV.

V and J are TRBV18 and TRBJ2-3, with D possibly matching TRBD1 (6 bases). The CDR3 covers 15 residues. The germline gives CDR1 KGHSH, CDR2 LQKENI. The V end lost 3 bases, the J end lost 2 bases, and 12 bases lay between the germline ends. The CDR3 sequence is CASSPAGATTDTQYF. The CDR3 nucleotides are TGTGCCAGCTCACCCGCAGGGGCTACCACAGATACGCAGTATTTT.

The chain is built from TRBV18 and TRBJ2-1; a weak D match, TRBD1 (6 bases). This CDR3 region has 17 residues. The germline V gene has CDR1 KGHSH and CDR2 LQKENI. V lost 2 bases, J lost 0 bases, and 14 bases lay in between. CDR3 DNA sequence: TGTGCCAGCTCACCAGTTGATAGGACAGACTCCTACAATGAGCAGTTCTTC. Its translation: CASSPVDRTDSYNEQFF.

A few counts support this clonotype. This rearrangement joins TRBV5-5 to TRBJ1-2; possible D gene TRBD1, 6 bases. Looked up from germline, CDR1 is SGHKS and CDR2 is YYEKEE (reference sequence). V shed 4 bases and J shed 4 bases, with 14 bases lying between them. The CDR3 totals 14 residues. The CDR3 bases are TGTGCCAGCAGCCCGCAATGGGGGGCCTATGGCTACACCTTC. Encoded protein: CASSPQWGAYGYTF.

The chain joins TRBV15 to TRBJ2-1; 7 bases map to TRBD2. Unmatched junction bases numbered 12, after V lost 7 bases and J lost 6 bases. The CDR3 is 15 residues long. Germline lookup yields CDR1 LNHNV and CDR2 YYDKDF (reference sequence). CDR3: CATTTSEEYGNEQFF. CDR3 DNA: TGTGCCACCACAACTAGCGAGGAATACGGCAATGAGCAGTTCTTC.

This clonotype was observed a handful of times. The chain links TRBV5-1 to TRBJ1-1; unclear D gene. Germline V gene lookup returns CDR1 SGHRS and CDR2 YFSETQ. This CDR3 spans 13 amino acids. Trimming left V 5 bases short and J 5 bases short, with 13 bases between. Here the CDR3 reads CASSNGFGTEAFF. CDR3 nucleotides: TGCGCCAGCAGTAACGGGTTTGGTACTGAAGCTTTCTTT.